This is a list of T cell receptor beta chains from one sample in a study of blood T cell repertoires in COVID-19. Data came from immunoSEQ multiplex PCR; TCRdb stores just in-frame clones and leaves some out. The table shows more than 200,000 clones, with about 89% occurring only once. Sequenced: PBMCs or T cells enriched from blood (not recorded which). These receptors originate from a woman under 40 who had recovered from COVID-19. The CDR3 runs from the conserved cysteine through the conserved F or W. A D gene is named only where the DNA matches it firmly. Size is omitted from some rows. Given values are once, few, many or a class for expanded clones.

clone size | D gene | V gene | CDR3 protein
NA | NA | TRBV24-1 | CATSDLSAYNQPQHF
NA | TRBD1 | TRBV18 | CASSSGTGSRNEQFF
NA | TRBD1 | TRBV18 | CASSPPGQSSYEQYF
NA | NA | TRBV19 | CASSPRTNPSTDTQYF
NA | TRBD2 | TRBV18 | CASSGLAGVTDTQYF
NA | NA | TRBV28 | CASSGDTPNTEAFF
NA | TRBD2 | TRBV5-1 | CASSRLAGGPSSYNEQFF
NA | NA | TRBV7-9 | CASSPPAPRNTEAFF
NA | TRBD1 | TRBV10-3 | CATTPQGADQPQHF
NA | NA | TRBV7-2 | CASSVAGPSNEQFF
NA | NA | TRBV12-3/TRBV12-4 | CASSLTPGELFF
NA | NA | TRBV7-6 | CASSLASGQTRQPQHF
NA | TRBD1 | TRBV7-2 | CASSSPGQGVYGYTF
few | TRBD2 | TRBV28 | CASSSSRLAGDRETQYF
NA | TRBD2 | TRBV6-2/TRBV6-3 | CASSYAGTSGALLQETQYF
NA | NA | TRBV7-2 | CASRLWGGDYEQYF
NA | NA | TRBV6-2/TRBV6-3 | CASSYSTVRAAYNEQFF
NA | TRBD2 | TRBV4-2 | CASSQEAGIYYEQYF
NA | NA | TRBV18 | CASSTGGESSYEQYF
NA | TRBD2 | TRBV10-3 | CAISARTSKTSSYNEQFF
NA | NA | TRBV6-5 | CASRAWGEGEKLFF
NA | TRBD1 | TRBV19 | CATRDRGQDGYTF
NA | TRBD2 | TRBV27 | CASSFPPETSGRHTGELFF
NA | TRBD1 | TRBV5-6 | CASRWGTGGFYNEQFF
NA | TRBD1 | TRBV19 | CASSQYAGQTNYGYTF
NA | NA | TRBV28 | CASVSGTLKTEAFF
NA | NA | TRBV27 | CASSLRPDGRRGGTHEQYF
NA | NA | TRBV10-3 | CAIRLDKSYEQYF